What follows is one T cell receptor (beta chain) and its context. It lacks a known antigen. Base qualities are not provided; no much larger clone lies one nucleotide away. This record comes from a study of blood T cell repertoires in COVID-19 (dated by TCRdb to the early 2020s). At the level of the whole study: Samples from collaborators originated in the United States, Italy and Spain and spanned both the acute and convalescent phases of COVID-19. A de-identified subject ID, COVID-19 status, age in years and sex were almost always included in the sample metadata. The samples were drawn from two sources: the first 160 participants of the ongoing ImmuneRACE study, and fewer than 1,500 subjects contributed by 6 global collaborators. The repertoires were released in a freely available public database meant as a resource for research on the immune response to SARS-CoV-2. The material from the prospective study consisted of cDNA or gDNA derived from T cells, B-cell-depleted T cells, or PBMCs. Where HLA class I and class II types were available, the types were taken from metadata supplied by the sample provider, not from assay-based typing. Deeply sampled blood TCRbeta repertoires from subjects exposed to, actively infected with, or recovered from COVID-19 were included in the dataset. The research as a whole found: The amount of clinical and demographic metadata varied by source and participant and was provided uncurated.

Each collaborating institution followed its own protocols to collect whole blood in K2EDTA tubes. For TCRbeta analysis, collaborators shipped samples in one of three forms: frozen whole blood, isolated PBMCs, or DNA extracted from either of those sample types. TCRbeta CDR3 regions were amplified from genomic DNA using the immunoSEQ Assay, a bias-controlled multiplex PCR. In the paper's pipeline: Within the assay, amplification of reference gene primers was used to estimate how many nucleated cells each sample contained. To quantify the absolute abundance of each unique TCRbeta CDR3 rearrangement, sequence reads were collapsed and filtered. For each sample, productive Simpson clonality was calculated as the square root of Simpson's diversity index across productive rearrangements. Drawn from immuneACCESS, this table holds only the in-frame rearrangements with V and J called that TCRdb kept. Clones are partly lost; checked studies trace under half to an unresolved V gene and leave the rest unexplained. V and J calls and clone size are as listed in that table; D and trimming were resolved from the DNA. In all, the sample holds 150,000 to 200,000 clones, and 70% to 85% of those were seen once. The ten largest clones represent about 20% of the sample.

The CDR3 starts with the cysteine, ends with the phenylalanine, and has 13 residues. Just CDR3 DNA is preserved here, 39 bases in frame from base 1. The sequence derives from a woman older than 75 with acute or convalescent COVID-19. Recombination joined TRBV21-1 with TRBJ2-7; the D segment call TRBD2 is taken from the table without a DNA check. TRBV21-1 is a listed pseudogene. The sample was peripheral blood. The CDR3 is CASSNTSGYEQYF. The sequenced DNA is TGTGCCAGCAGCAACACTAGCGGCTACGAGCAGTACTTC.